The 2 T cell receptor beta chains listed next were all sequenced from one sample in a study of spatial heterogeneity in lung cancer. TCRdb fed the 5' RACE reads into MiXCR, producing one record per CDR3 protein. In the table there are more than 35,000 distinct CDR3 sequences, approximately 5.2% of which are singletons. Regarding time point: sample taken at primary tumor resection. This sample comprised PBMCs, obtained at surgery. The source is a female donor with early-stage non-small cell lung cancer.

This clonotype appeared many times. The chain employs TRBV2 and TRBJ2-1; 10 bases match TRBD2. Germline CDR1 and CDR2: SNHLY and FYNNEI. With V trimmed by 9 bases and J by 2 bases, 10 bases remained unmatched. The CDR3 loop spans 16 amino acids. This chain's CDR3 is CASTAASGGAYNEQFF. The CDR3 DNA reads TGTGCCAGTACGGCAGCTAGCGGGGGCGCCTACAATGAGCAGTTCTTC.

In its sample, this clonotype was seen many times. This chain joins TRBV5-4 and TRBJ2-5; 10 bases are a match to TRBD2. Trimming removed 4 bases from V and 5 bases from J; junction bases left unmatched: 11. CDR3 length: 16 residues. CDR1 is SGHNT, CDR2 YYREEE, per germline (reference sequence). The chain's CDR3 is CASSLPLAGAKETQYF. CDR3 in DNA: TGTGCCAGCAGCCTCCCCCTAGCGGGGGCCAAGGAGACCCAGTACTTC.